This T cell receptor (beta chain) was observed in a study of T-cell reconstitution after alpha-beta-depleted transplantation in children. Unique molecular identifiers were used in preparing the TCRbeta library. TCRdb called the PCR reads again in MiXCR, with one record for every CDR3 protein. Of around 340,000 distinct CDR3 sequences listed, 13% were seen once; the top ten hold around 4.5%. Trimming pared 5 bases from V and 8 bases from J, leaving 18 bases between. The CDR3 contains 14 residues. The germline CDR1 and CDR2 sequences are SEHNR and FQNEAQ (reference sequence). The genes are TRBV7-9 and TRBJ1-1, with a weak D call TRBD1 (5 bases). The sequence was collected from a human donor who donated a stem cell graft to a child with Fanconi anemia. Here the sequenced sample was PBMCs, taken from the stem cell graft. Here the CDR3 reads CASSRHRGRREAFF. In DNA, the CDR3 is TGTGCCAGCAGCCGGCACCGGGGCCGACGAGAAGCTTTCTTT.